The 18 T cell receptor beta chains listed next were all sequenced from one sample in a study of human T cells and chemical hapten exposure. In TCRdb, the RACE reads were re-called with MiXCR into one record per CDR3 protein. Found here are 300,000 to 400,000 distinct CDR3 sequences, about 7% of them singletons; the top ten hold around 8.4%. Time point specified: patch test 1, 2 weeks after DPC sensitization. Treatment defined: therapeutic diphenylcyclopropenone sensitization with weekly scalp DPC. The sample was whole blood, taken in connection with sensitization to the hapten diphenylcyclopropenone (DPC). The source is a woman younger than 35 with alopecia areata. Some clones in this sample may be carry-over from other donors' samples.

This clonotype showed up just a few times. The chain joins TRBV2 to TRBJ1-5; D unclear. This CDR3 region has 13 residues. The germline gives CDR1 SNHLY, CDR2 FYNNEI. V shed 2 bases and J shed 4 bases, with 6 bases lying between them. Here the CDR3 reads CASSETWNQPQHF. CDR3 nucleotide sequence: TGTGCCAGCAGTGAAACTTGGAATCAGCCCCAGCATTTT.

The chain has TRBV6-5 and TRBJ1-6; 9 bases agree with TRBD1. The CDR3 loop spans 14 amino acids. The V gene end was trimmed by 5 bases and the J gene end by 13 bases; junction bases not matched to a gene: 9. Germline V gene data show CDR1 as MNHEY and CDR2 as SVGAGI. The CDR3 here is CASSDGTGLRPLHF. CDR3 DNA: TGTGCCAGCAGTGACGGGACAGGGTTACGGCCCCTCCACTTT.

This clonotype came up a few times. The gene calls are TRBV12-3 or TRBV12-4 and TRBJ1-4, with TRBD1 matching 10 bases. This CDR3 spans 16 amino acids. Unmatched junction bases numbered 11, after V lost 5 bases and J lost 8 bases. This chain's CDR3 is CASSQTSGQGNEKLFF. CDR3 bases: TGTGCCAGCAGTCAAACGTCGGGACAGGGGAACGAAAAACTGTTTTTT.

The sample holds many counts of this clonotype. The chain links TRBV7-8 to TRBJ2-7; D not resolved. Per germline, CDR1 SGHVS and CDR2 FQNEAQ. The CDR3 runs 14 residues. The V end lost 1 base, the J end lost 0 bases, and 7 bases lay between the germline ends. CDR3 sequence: CASSLEVSSYEQYF. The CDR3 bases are TGTGCCAGCAGCTTAGAGGTTAGCTCCTACGAGCAGTACTTC.

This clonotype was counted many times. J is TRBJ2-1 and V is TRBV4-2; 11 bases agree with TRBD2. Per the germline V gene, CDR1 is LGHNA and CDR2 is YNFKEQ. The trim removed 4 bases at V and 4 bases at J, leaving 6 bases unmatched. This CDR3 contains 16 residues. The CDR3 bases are TGTGCCAGCAGCCCGTTAACTAGCGGGGGTTACAATGAGCAGTTCTTC. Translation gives CASSPLTSGGYNEQFF.

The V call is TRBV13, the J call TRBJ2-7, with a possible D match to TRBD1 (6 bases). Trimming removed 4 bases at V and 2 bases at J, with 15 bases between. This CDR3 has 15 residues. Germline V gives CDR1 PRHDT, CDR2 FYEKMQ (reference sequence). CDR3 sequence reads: CASSSRTDFPYEQYF. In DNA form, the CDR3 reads TGTGCCAGCAGCTCCCGGACAGATTTTCCCTACGAGCAGTACTTC.

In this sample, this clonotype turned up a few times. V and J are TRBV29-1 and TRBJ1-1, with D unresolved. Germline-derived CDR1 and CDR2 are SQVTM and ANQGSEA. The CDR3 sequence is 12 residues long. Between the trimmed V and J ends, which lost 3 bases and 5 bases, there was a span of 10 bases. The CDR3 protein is CSVEPGRTEAFF. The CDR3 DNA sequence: TGCAGCGTTGAGCCAGGAAGAACTGAAGCTTTCTTT.

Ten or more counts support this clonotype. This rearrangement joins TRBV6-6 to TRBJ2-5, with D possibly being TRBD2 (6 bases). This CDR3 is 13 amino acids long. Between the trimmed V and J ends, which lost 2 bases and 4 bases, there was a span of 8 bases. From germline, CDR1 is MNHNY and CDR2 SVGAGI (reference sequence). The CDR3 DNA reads TGTGCCAGCAGTTACGGAGGGCGAGAGACCCAGTACTTC. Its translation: CASSYGGRETQYF.

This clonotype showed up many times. CDR3 loop: CASSRAVDRGDTEAFF. CDR3 sequence (DNA): TGTGCCAGCAGCCGAGCCGTGGACAGGGGGGACACTGAAGCTTTCTTT. The rearrangement links TRBV6-2 or TRBV6-3 to TRBJ1-1, with 10 bases matching TRBD1. CDR3 length: 16 amino acids. Germline V CDR1 and CDR2: MNHEY, SVGEGT. Trimming took 6 bases from V and 3 from J; bases not matched to a gene: 10.

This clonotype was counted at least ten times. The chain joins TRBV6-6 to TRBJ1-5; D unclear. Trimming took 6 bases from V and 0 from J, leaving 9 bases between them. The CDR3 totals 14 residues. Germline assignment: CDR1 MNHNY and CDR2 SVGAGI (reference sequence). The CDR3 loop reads CASRPNYSNQPQHF. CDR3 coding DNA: TGTGCCAGCAGGCCAAATTATAGCAATCAGCCCCAGCATTTT.

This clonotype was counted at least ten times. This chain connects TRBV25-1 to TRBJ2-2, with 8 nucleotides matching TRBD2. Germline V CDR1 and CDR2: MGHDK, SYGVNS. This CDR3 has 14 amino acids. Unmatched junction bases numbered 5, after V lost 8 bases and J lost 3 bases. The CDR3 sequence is CASQAGDYTGELFF. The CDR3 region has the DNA TGTGCCAGCCAAGCGGGGGACTACACCGGGGAGCTGTTTTTT.

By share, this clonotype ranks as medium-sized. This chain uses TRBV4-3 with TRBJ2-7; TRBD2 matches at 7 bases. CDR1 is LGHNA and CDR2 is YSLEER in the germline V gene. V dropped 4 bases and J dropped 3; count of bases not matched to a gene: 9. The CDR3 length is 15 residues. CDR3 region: CASSRSLAEYYEQYF. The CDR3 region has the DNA TGCGCCAGCAGCCGATCGCTAGCGGAATACTACGAGCAGTACTTC.

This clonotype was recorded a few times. The CDR3 loop reads CASSKYYNSPLHF. The CDR3 nucleotides read TGTGCCAGCAGCAAGTACTATAATTCACCCCTCCACTTT. The V and J genes are TRBV21-1 and TRBJ1-6. TRBV21-1 is given as a pseudogene. The length of the CDR3 is 13 residues.

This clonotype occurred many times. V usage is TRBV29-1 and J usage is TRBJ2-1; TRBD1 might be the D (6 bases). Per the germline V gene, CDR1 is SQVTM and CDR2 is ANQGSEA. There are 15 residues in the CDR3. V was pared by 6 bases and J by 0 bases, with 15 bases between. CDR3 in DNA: TGCAGCGTCGCTATGGGGGCGAGCTCCTACAATGAGCAGTTCTTC. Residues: CSVAMGASSYNEQFF.

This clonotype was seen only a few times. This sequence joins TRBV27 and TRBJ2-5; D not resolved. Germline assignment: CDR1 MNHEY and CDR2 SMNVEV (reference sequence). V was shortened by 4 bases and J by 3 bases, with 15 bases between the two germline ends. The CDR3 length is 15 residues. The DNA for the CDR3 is TGTGCCAGCAGTTCGCCAGCCCACCAGAAAGAGACCCAGTACTTC. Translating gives CASSSPAHQKETQYF.

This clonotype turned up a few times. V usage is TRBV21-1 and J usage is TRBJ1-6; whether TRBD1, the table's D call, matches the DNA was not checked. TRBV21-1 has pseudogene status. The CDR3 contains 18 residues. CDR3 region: CASSTPWADRETGSPLHF. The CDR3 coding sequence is TGTGCCAGCAGCACCCCCTGGGCGGACAGGGAAACTGGTTCACCCCTCCACTTT.

CDR3 sequence reads: CASSFGGAGETQYF. In DNA form, the CDR3 reads TGTGCCAGCAGCTTCGGCGGGGCCGGAGAGACCCAGTACTTC. This sequence joins TRBV5-4 and TRBJ2-5; possibly TRBD2 for D (6 bases). Trimming removed 2 bases from V and 4 bases from J, with 12 bases in between. The CDR3 spans 14 residues. Germline CDR1 SGHNT, CDR2 YYREEE (reference sequence).

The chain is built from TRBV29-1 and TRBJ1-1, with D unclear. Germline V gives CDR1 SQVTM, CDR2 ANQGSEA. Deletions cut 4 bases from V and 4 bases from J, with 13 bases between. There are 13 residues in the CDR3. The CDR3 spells CSVGPSFPTEAFF. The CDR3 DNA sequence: TGCAGCGTTGGGCCTTCGTTCCCCACTGAAGCTTTCTTT.